The rows below give T cell receptor beta chains drawn from one sample of a study of blood T cells in healthy people across ages. MiXCR, run by TCRdb on the 5' RACE reads, gives a single entry per CDR3 protein. The table includes over a million distinct CDR3 sequences, roughly 45% detected once. The specimen sequenced was blood. Receptor source: a woman aged 55-69 years in good health. CDR3s include the opening cysteine and the closing phenylalanine or tryptophan.

j_call	v_call	cdr3_length	cdr3_aa
TRBJ2-1	TRBV27	17	CASSTTLVTGIYNEQFF
.	TRBV29-1	17	CSVEGVGRTGFGYEQYF
TRBJ2-5	TRBV12-3/TRBV12-4	14	CASSSPLALKAQYF
TRBJ2-5	TRBV7-8	13	CASTDLLGGTQYF
TRBJ1-6	TRBV5-6	15	CASSLLGEPSAPLHF
TRBJ2-7	TRBV29-1	12	CSVEHGICEQYF
TRBJ2-1	TRBV28	15	CASTVGGRSYNEQFF
TRBJ2-7	TRBV28	14	CASSLLAGDHEQYF
TRBJ2-1	TRBV20-1	10	CSAHKDEQFF
TRBJ2-7	TRBV5-1	16	CASSYQPGQEFYEQYF
TRBJ2-1	TRBV6-4	14	CASSAAGLYNEQFF
TRBJ2-7	TRBV15	15	CATSRDLEGMNEQYF
TRBJ1-2	TRBV9	11	CASSAGGGYTF
TRBJ2-5	TRBV7-9	15	CASSWRQGVRETQYF
.	TRBV28	14	CASSPQREKETQYF
TRBJ2-5	TRBV6-5	14	CASSRTGYQETQYF
TRBJ2-5	TRBV3-1	15	CASSHRVATGETQYF
TRBJ2-4	TRBV14	17	CASSQGRISLRENIQYF
TRBJ2-3	TRBV10-3	15	CAISEGGRKLDTQYF
TRBJ1-6	TRBV6-5	15	CASSYSNGATEPLHF
TRBJ2-7	TRBV9	15	CASSVGTGATYEQYF
.	TRBV11-2	16	CASVSLPGQGINEQYF
TRBJ2-7	TRBV28	15	CASPASRGRRYEQYF
TRBJ2-3	TRBV6-5	15	CASSYGNLGADTQYF
TRBJ2-7	TRBV18	13	CASSQQSSHEQYF